This T cell receptor beta chain was captured by sequencing in a study of blood T cell repertoires in COVID-19. The wider study: Acute-phase and convalescent COVID-19 samples originated in the United States, Italy and Spain. The analysed material was cDNA or gDNA that came from T cells, B-cell-depleted T cells, or PBMCs.

The CDR3 contains 15 residues. CDR1 and CDR2 (germline): MNHNS, SASEGT. Trimming removed 2 bases from V and 2 bases from J, with 13 bases in between. TCRdb keeps only in-frame clones here, not all; method: immunoSEQ multiplex PCR. The repertoire has about 220,000 clones, less than 85% of them found once; the top ten carry about 7.2%. This clone was detected ten times or more. The chain uses TRBV6-1 and TRBJ2-7; D may be TRBD2 (6 bases). This TCR came from an older woman with acute or convalescent COVID-19. The sample comprised peripheral blood. The CDR3, as DNA: TGTGCCAGCAGTGAACCCGGGACTCTGACCTACGAGCAGTACTTC. Protein product: CASSEPGTLTYEQYF.